These T cell receptor beta chains were read from a single sample in a study of blood T cells in healthy people across ages. One entry per CDR3 protein, called by TCRdb with MiXCR from the 5' RACE reads. Seen here are some 1.5 million distinct CDR3 sequences, under 55% observed once, and the top ten hold more than 4%. Input material: blood. Source of these receptors: a young woman in good health. Both conserved end residues are trimmed from each CDR3.

j_call,v_call,cdr3_aa
TRBJ2-5,TRBV25-1,ASSELRQGETQY
TRBJ1-2,TRBV4-1,ASPTVPHYGYT
TRBJ2-3,TRBV9,ASSVGGLAVTDTQY
TRBJ1-2,TRBV20-1,SASRGEYGYT
TRBJ2-7,TRBV7-2,ASSFPTLGRNGSYEQY
TRBJ1-1,TRBV6-2/TRBV6-3,ASSYGGRRTTEAF
TRBJ2-3,TRBV7-2,ASSSWTGSDTQY
TRBJ2-3,TRBV27,ASSSGVPSTDTQY
TRBJ2-1,TRBV12-3/TRBV12-4,ASSPGGRVKF
TRBJ2-5,TRBV9,ASSDRTSQGDEQY
TRBJ2-1,TRBV18,ASSPGRGSHNEQF
TRBJ1-5,TRBV19,ASNPDRGNQPQH
TRBJ1-2,TRBV6-2/TRBV6-3,ASGQPGYGYT
TRBJ2-7,TRBV15,ATSRDLRGDTYEQY
TRBJ2-3,TRBV20-1,SANRGAKTDTQY
TRBJ1-2,TRBV7-2,ARQGKGNYGYT
TRBJ2-5,TRBV6-2/TRBV6-3,ASSPADETQY
TRBJ2-1,TRBV7-2,ASSLRVGGLSEQF
TRBJ2-1,TRBV2,ASIREGGPSFGQF
TRBJ1-3,TRBV20-1,SAPGTGKSRNTIY
TRBJ2-7,TRBV6-2/TRBV6-3,ASSYRAGPYEQY
TRBJ1-2,TRBV2,ASRNRGLNYGYT
TRBJ2-3,TRBV5-1,ASSYRTSGVTDTQY
TRBJ2-7,TRBV12-3/TRBV12-4,ASSFQTGGSVTYEQY
TRBJ2-1,TRBV7-2,ASVLWGHSLYNEQF
NA,TRBV7-2,ASSSPVGRSFSYEQY
TRBJ1-1,TRBV16,ASSQSRLLDTEAF
TRBJ2-1,TRBV6-6,ASSGHRVPYNEQF
TRBJ1-5,TRBV7-9,ASSLSLVTGADSNQPQH
TRBJ1-2,TRBV2,ASSAAGSAYGYT
TRBJ1-5,TRBV7-8,ASSPSWGSDQPQH
TRBJ1-4,TRBV28,ASSFSYLRGAGEKLF
TRBJ2-2,TRBV11-2,ASSPLAGAGELF
TRBJ2-3,TRBV6-1,ASSGGNLLTQY
TRBJ1-1,TRBV7-2,ASSLDWLTNTEAF
TRBJ1-1,TRBV6-1,ASSMTGGLAF
TRBJ1-5,TRBV20-1,SAREGGLSNQPQH
NA,TRBV29-1,SVGPVNAYEQY
TRBJ2-5,TRBV11-2,ASSLDGSVPGEQY
TRBJ2-7,TRBV20-1,SARRNYEQY
TRBJ2-1,TRBV6-5,ASSYWRGAYEQF
TRBJ2-1,TRBV12-3/TRBV12-4,ASSPPPRRAGLNEQF
TRBJ2-7,TRBV7-7,ASSSGPGVTYEQY
TRBJ2-3,TRBV5-1,ASSFDPSSTDTQY
TRBJ1-4,TRBV5-1,ASSLGGDSGEKLF
TRBJ1-2,TRBV10-3,VISDQWTGAYGYT